The source of this T cell receptor beta chain is a study of blood T cell repertoires in COVID-19. Study background: Samples representing acute and convalescent COVID-19 were sourced from the United States, Italy and Spain. From T cells, B-cell-depleted T cells, or PBMCs came the material, which was cDNA or gDNA.

Trimming took off 3 bases at V and 2 bases at J, with 7 bases between the two ends. The length of the CDR3 is 13 residues. Germline V gene lookup returns CDR1 MDHEN and CDR2 SYDVKM. Source study methods: Reference gene primer amplification in the assay estimated nucleated cell counts. Assay: immunoSEQ multiplex PCR; the TCRdb copy retains only in-frame clones and omits some. V and J calls and clone size are as listed in that table; D and trimming were resolved from the DNA. The table shows about 130,000 clones, with around nine tenths occurring only once. The sequencing input was peripheral blood. This chain links TRBV28 with TRBJ1-2; no definite D call. This receptor was taken from a woman aged 80 or older with acute or convalescent COVID-19. CDR3: CASSFQKNYGYTF. The CDR3 DNA reads as TGTGCCAGCAGTTTCCAGAAGAACTATGGCTACACCTTC.